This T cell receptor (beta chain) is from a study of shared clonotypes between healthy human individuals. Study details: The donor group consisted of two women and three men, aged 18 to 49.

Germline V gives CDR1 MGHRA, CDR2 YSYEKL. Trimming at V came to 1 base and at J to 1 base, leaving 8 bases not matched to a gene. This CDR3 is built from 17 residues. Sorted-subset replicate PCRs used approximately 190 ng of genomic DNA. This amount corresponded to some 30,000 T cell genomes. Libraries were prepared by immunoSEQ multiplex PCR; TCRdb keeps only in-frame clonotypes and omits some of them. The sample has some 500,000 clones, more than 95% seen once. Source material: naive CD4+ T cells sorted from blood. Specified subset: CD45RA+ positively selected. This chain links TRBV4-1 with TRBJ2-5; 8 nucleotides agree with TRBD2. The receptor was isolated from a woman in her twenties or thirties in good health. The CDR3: CASSQAVAGLLQETQYF. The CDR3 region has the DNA TGCGCCAGCAGCCAAGCGGTAGCGGGGCTACTCCAAGAGACCCAGTACTTC.